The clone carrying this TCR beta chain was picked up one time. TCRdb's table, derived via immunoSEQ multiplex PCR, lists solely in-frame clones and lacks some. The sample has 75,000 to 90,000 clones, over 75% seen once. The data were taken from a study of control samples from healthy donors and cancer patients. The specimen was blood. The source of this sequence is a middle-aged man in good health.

CDR3 sequence (DNA): TGTGCCTGGAGCGACTGGGGGGGCCGGACAGATACGCAGTATTTT. Its translation is CAWSDWGGRTDTQYF. The chain has TRBV30 and TRBJ2-3, with D possibly being TRBD2 (7 bases). The V gene's germline CDR1 is GTSNPN and CDR2 SVGIG (reference sequence). This CDR3 spans 15 amino acids. Trimming removed 3 bases from V and 3 bases from J, with 16 bases in between.